The 15 T cell receptor beta chains reported below all come from one sample, sequenced in a study of CD8 T cells in ankylosing spondylitis. A single record per CDR3 protein comes from TCRdb applying MiXCR to the 5' RACE reads. The table records approximately 9,000 distinct CDR3 sequences, around 4.2% of them present only once. Sequenced input: blood, either unsorted or a sorted T cell fraction (not recorded which). These receptors were obtained from a female donor with ankylosing spondylitis or in good health (not recorded which).

This clonotype ranks as medium-sized. The V and J genes are TRBV9 and TRBJ2-2; perhaps TRBD2 as D (5 bases). V was clipped by 1 base and J by 0 bases, with 13 bases between them. There are 17 residues in the CDR3. Germline-derived CDR1 and CDR2 are SGDLS and YYNGEE. The CDR3 bases are TGTGCCAGCAGCGTAAACCGTGGGAGCGCGAACACCGGGGAGCTGTTTTTT. Amino acid sequence: CASSVNRGSANTGELFF. Complete variable domain (other parts from reference TRBV9 and TRBJ2-2): DSGVTQTPKHLITATGQRVTLRCSPRSGDLSVYWYQQSLDQGLQFLIQYYNGEERAKGNILERFSAQQFPDLHSELNLSSLELGDSALYFCASSVNRGSANTGELFFGEGSRLTVL.

The table lists this clonotype with many counts. The gene calls are TRBV9 and TRBJ2-1; 12 bases map to TRBD2. Germline trimming cut 0 bases from V and 0 bases from J; bases unmatched to any gene: 7. The CDR3 covers 19 residues. Germline lookup yields CDR1 SGDLS and CDR2 YYNGEE. CDR3 in amino acids: CASSVASSGGASSYNEQFF. The DNA for the CDR3 is TGTGCCAGCAGCGTAGCTTCTAGCGGGGGGGCCAGCTCCTACAATGAGCAGTTCTTC.

In this sample, this clonotype turned up many times. CDR3 coding DNA: TGTGCCAGCAGCGCGACTAGCGGGGGGACCGGGGAGCAGTACTTC. Amino acids: CASSATSGGTGEQYF. The chain employs TRBV9 and TRBJ2-7, with TRBD2 matching over 13 bases. With V trimmed by 3 bases and J by 7 bases, 7 bases remained unmatched. CDR1 is SGDLS and CDR2 is YYNGEE in the germline V gene. CDR3 length equals 15 residues.

This clonotype was detected only once. The chain is built from TRBV9 and TRBJ1-4, with 8 bases that match TRBD1. The germline V gene has CDR1 SGDLS and CDR2 YYNGEE. V gave up 2 bases and J gave up 8 bases; unmatched junction bases: 5. The CDR3 covers 14 residues. In DNA, the CDR3 is TGTGCCAGCAGCGTTGGGACAGGAGGGGAAAAACTGTTTTTT. Translation: CASSVGTGGEKLFF.

This clonotype ranks as medium-sized (0.01 to 0.1%). This chain uses TRBV9 with TRBJ2-7, with D uncertain. Trimming left V 0 bases short and J 7 bases short, with 14 bases between. CDR3 length: 14 residues. Germline V gene data show CDR1 as SGDLS and CDR2 as YYNGEE. This CDR3 is CASSVGHRPEEQYF. CDR3 bases: TGTGCCAGCAGCGTAGGACACCGACCGGAAGAGCAGTACTTC. Supplemented by reference TRBV9 and TRBJ2-7, the full variable domain reads DSGVTQTPKHLITATGQRVTLRCSPRSGDLSVYWYQQSLDQGLQFLIQYYNGEERAKGNILERFSAQQFPDLHSELNLSSLELGDSALYFCASSVGHRPEEQYFGPGTRLTVT.

In this sample, this clonotype turned up a few times. The DNA for the CDR3 is TGTGCCAGCAGCGCAACCGGGACAGTCTACGAGCAGTACTTC. Its protein is CASSATGTVYEQYF. The rearrangement joins TRBV9 to TRBJ2-7, with TRBD1 matching over 7 bases. In germline, CDR1 is SGDLS, CDR2 YYNGEE. Trimming removed 3 bases from V and 3 bases from J; junction bases left unmatched: 6. The CDR3 runs to 14 residues.

This clonotype has a handful of counts. This chain connects TRBV9 to TRBJ1-2; no firm D call. Germline V gene lookup returns CDR1 SGDLS and CDR2 YYNGEE. The CDR3 totals 15 residues. V lost 4 bases, J lost 3 bases, and 16 bases lay in between. This CDR3 reads CASSPGVGRDYGYTF. CDR3 DNA sequence: TGTGCCAGCAGCCCAGGTGTGGGGAGGGACTATGGCTACACCTTC.

Ten or more counts support this clonotype. The chain is built from TRBV9 and TRBJ2-1, with D perhaps matching TRBD1 (8 bases). CDR3 length: 16 amino acids. Between the trimmed V and J ends, which lost 4 bases and 2 bases, there was a span of 16 bases. CDR1 and CDR2 from the germline V gene are SGDLS and YYNGEE. The DNA of the CDR3 is TGTGCCAGCAGCTTACAGGGGGGGGCACCCTACAATGAGCAGTTCTTC. This codes for CASSLQGGAPYNEQFF.

This clonotype was picked up many times. The chain links TRBV9 to TRBJ1-5; D is perhaps TRBD1 (6 bases). Germline values: CDR1 SGDLS, CDR2 YYNGEE. Trimming shortened V by 3 bases and J by 10 bases, and 14 bases separated the two germline ends. The CDR3 runs to 13 residues. CDR3 DNA sequence: TGTGCCAGCAGCGGGGTAGGGGGTTTCCCCCAGCATTTT. This sequence encodes CASSGVGGFPQHF.

This clonotype was seen at least ten times. The chain links TRBV9 to TRBJ1-6, with a tentative D call TRBD1 (5 bases). Trimming removed 3 bases from V and 1 base from J, with 8 bases in between. The CDR3 length is 15 residues. Germline V gene sequence: CDR1 SGDLS, CDR2 YYNGEE. The CDR3 region has the DNA TGTGCCAGCAGCGACGAGGGGTCCTATAATTCACCCCTCCACTTT. Protein: CASSDEGSYNSPLHF.

This clonotype is medium-sized. The CDR3 nucleotides are TGTGCCAGCAGCACCGAAACCTTAGTGGGGCAGGGTGAGCAGTTCTTC. This encodes CASSTETLVGQGEQFF. This rearrangement joins TRBV9 to TRBJ2-1; tentatively, D is TRBD1 (5 bases). Looked up from germline, CDR1 is SGDLS and CDR2 is YYNGEE. The CDR3 loop spans 16 amino acids. Trimming shortened V by 4 bases and J by 9 bases, and 23 bases separated the two germline ends.

This clonotype has ten or more counts. The chain has TRBV9 and TRBJ1-1; unclear D gene. The V end lost 7 bases, the J end lost 2 bases, and 18 bases lay between the germline ends. Germline CDR1 is SGDLS and CDR2 is YYNGEE. The CDR3 is 15 residues long. The CDR3: CASDDGRQTNTEAFF. The CDR3 region has the DNA TGTGCCAGCGACGACGGGAGGCAGACTAACACTGAAGCTTTCTTT.

This clonotype came up a few times. The CDR3 DNA follows: TGTGCCAGCAGCGTAAGGGGCAGGGCGAAGGAGACCCAGTACTTC. This sequence encodes CASSVRGRAKETQYF. The gene calls are TRBV9 and TRBJ2-5; D is perhaps TRBD1 (5 bases). The CDR3 runs to 15 residues. Germline V gene sequence: CDR1 SGDLS, CDR2 YYNGEE. V lost 1 base, J lost 5 bases, and 15 bases lay in between.

The V gene is TRBV9, the J gene TRBJ2-7; D remains unclear. CDR1 is SGDLS, CDR2 YYNGEE, per germline. This CDR3 is 14 amino acids long. V was cut by 2 bases and J by 0 bases, with 9 bases left in between. The CDR3, as DNA: TGTGCCAGCAGCGTTGCAGCTAGCTCCTACGAGCAGTACTTC. This gives the protein CASSVAASSYEQYF.

Ten or more counts support this clonotype. The chain employs TRBV9 and TRBJ2-3; D perhaps matches TRBD1 (7 bases). This CDR3 is built from 14 residues. The V gene's germline CDR1 is SGDLS and CDR2 YYNGEE. V lost 3 bases and J lost 4, with 12 bases in between. The CDR3 DNA follows: TGTGCCAGCAGCGCAGGGGGAGGATCAGATACGCAGTATTTT. This sequence encodes CASSAGGGSDTQYF. Full variable domain (rest looked up from reference TRBV9 and TRBJ2-3): DSGVTQTPKHLITATGQRVTLRCSPRSGDLSVYWYQQSLDQGLQFLIQYYNGEERAKGNILERFSAQQFPDLHSELNLSSLELGDSALYFCASSAGGGSDTQYFGPGTRLTVL.